These 18 T cell receptor beta chains were sequenced from one sample in a study of blood T cell repertoires in COVID-19. The protocol was immunoSEQ multiplex PCR, while the TCRdb copy is restricted to in-frame clones and leaves out a portion. The sample lists a few hundred thousand clones; about 90% were seen once. Material for sequencing was peripheral blood. The receptors were sampled from a woman aged 45-65 years with acute or convalescent COVID-19.

The genes are TRBV12-5 and TRBJ2-7; no reliable D call. Germline loops: CDR1 LGHNT, CDR2 FRNRAP. The CDR3 loop spans 11 amino acids. The V end was cut by 5 bases, the J end by 7 bases, with 9 bases between. DNA for the CDR3: TGTGCTAGTGGTCAGGCCAGGGAGCAGTACTTC. It specifies CASGQAREQYF.

The chain combines TRBV7-6 with TRBJ2-1; 9 positions agree with TRBD2. CDR3 length equals 15 residues. With V trimmed by 5 bases and J by 3 bases, 5 bases remained unmatched. Germline CDR1 reads SGHVS; CDR2 reads FNYEAQ. The DNA for the CDR3 is TGTGCCAGCAGCACTAGCGGGTTGATCTACAATGAGCAGTTCTTC. Protein product: CASSTSGLIYNEQFF. The complete variable domain, with remaining parts taken from reference TRBV7-6 and TRBJ2-1, reads GAGVSQSPRYKVTKRGQDVALRCDPISGHVSLYWYRQALGQGPEFLTYFNYEAQQDKSGLPNDRFSAERPEGSISTLTIQRTEQRDSAMYRCASSTSGLIYNEQFFGPGTRLTVL.

The chain joins TRBV4-3 to TRBJ2-1; 14 bases align to TRBD2. The CDR3 covers 16 residues. Germline CDR1 LGHNA, CDR2 YSLEER. The junction had 8 bases not matched to a gene; V was cut back by 5 bases and J by 8 bases. CDR3 loop: CASSSRLAGGQDEQFF. The CDR3 DNA sequence: TGCGCCAGCAGCTCAAGACTAGCGGGGGGGCAAGATGAGCAGTTCTTC.

This clone was detected once. The V gene is TRBV7-2, the J gene TRBJ2-1; perhaps TRBD2 as D (6 bases). The CDR3 has 15 amino acids. V was trimmed by 4 bases and J by 0 bases, leaving 10 bases between them. Germline loops: CDR1 SGHTA, CDR2 FQGNSA. In DNA form, the CDR3 reads TGTGCCAGCAGCTCGGACGGGAGCTCCTACAATGAGCAGTTCTTC. Translated: CASSSDGSSYNEQFF.

The rearrangement links TRBV18 to TRBJ2-3, with 8 bases matching TRBD1. The junction had 3 bases not matched to a gene; V was cut back by 6 bases and J by 4 bases. The germline V gene has CDR1 KGHSH and CDR2 LQKENI. This CDR3 region has 13 residues. CDR3 in DNA: TGTGCCAGCTCCCCGGACAGGGCAGATACGCAGTATTTT. This translates into CASSPDRADTQYF.

J is TRBJ1-1 and V is TRBV19; D is perhaps TRBD1 (6 bases). The CDR3 extends over 16 amino acids. V shed 3 bases and J shed 10 bases, with 24 bases lying between them. Germline loops: CDR1 LNHDA, CDR2 SQIVND (reference sequence). The CDR3 DNA follows: TGTGCCAGTAGTATTGACCGATTTTTAGACAGGAATGGAGCTTTCTTT. Residues: CASSIDRFLDRNGAFF. The whole variable domain, remainder taken from reference TRBV19 and TRBJ1-1, is DGGITQSPKYLFRKEGQNVTLSCEQNLNHDAMYWYRQDPGQGLRLIYYSQIVNDFQKGDIAEGYSVSREKKESFPLTVTSAQKNPTAFYLCASSIDRFLDRNGAFFGQGTRLTVV.

This chain links TRBV29-1 with TRBJ1-2; tentatively, D is TRBD1 (5 bases). Deletions cut 5 bases from V and 8 bases from J, with 15 bases between. This CDR3 comprises 12 residues. The germline V gene has CDR1 SQVTM and CDR2 ANQGSEA. The CDR3 DNA sequence: TGCAGCGTTCTACTGCTCAGGGCCGGCTACACCTTC. Its protein is CSVLLLRAGYTF.

Notes on this clone: The sample contains more than one DNA sequence encoding this CDR3. V gene TRBV2 combines with J gene TRBJ2-7; no firm D call. The CDR3 sequence is 11 residues long. V was trimmed by 7 bases and J by 0 bases, leaving 4 bases between them. Germline CDR1 reads SNHLY; CDR2 reads FYNNEI. DNA of the CDR3: TGTGCCAGCACGGGCTCCTACGAGCAGTACTTC. It specifies CASTGSYEQYF.

The chain is built from TRBV3-1 (or the pseudogene TRBV3-2) and TRBJ1-6; D is unresolved. The CDR3 totals 13 residues. Deletions cut 1 base from V and 10 bases from J, with 8 bases between. Germline assignment: CDR1 LGHDT and CDR2 YNNKEL (reference sequence). CDR3 bases: TGTGCCAGCAGCCAAGGACAACGGTCACCCCTCCACTTT. Its translation is CASSQGQRSPLHF.

This chain joins TRBV7-8 and TRBJ1-5, with D possibly TRBD1 on 5 matching bases. Trimming cost V 2 bases and J 4 bases, with 6 bases left between them. This CDR3 is 13 amino acids long. Germline-derived CDR1 and CDR2 are SGHVS and FQNEAQ. CDR3 in DNA: TGTGCCAGCAGCTTACGACAGAATCAGCCCCAGCATTTT. As protein: CASSLRQNQPQHF.

The chain is built from TRBV7-9 and TRBJ2-7, with no clear D. Trimming took 4 bases from V and 0 from J, leaving 7 bases between them. This CDR3 is 13 amino acids long. Looked up from germline, CDR1 is SEHNR and CDR2 is FQNEAQ (reference sequence). The CDR3 bases are TGTGCCAGCAGCTCCGCGGTCTCCTACGAGCAGTACTTC. As protein: CASSSAVSYEQYF.

The chain employs TRBV5-6 and TRBJ1-2; D perhaps matches TRBD1 (5 bases). This CDR3 comprises 14 residues. V gave up 4 bases and J gave up 5 bases, with 15 bases separating them. Germline assignment: CDR1 SGHDT and CDR2 YYEEEE. This chain's CDR3 is CASSPSRRGYGYTF. The CDR3 DNA is TGTGCCAGCAGCCCGTCCCGTAGGGGATATGGCTACACCTTC.

The chain combines TRBV1 with TRBJ2-7; no check of the table's D call, TRBD2, against the DNA was made. TRBV1 is termed a pseudogene. The CDR3 runs to 16 residues. CDR3 loop: CTSSQEPGLAEYEQYF. The CDR3 DNA reads TGCACCAGCAGCCAAGAGCCGGGACTAGCGGAGTACGAGCAGTACTTC.

The chain has TRBV9 and TRBJ1-6; the D gene is possibly TRBD1 (6 bases). Germline V gene lookup returns CDR1 SGDLS and CDR2 YYNGEE. V was pared by 3 bases and J by 7 bases, with 20 bases between. The CDR3 spans 17 residues. The CDR3 DNA follows: TGTGCCAGCAGCGCTACGGACAGCCGCTCCCAGAATTCACCCCTCCACTTT. Translation gives CASSATDSRSQNSPLHF. The full variable domain, rest sourced from reference TRBV9 and TRBJ1-6, is DSGVTQTPKHLITATGQRVTLRCSPRSGDLSVYWYQQSLDQGLQFLIQYYNGEERAKGNILERFSAQQFPDLHSELNLSSLELGDSALYFCASSATDSRSQNSPLHFGNGTRLTVT.

The rearrangement links TRBV5-1 to TRBJ1-6; TRBD1 matches at 11 bases. The junction had 4 bases not matched to a gene; V was cut back by 4 bases and J by 7 bases. Germline V CDR1 and CDR2: SGHRS, YFSETQ. CDR3 length: 15 amino acids. CDR3 residues: CASSPGTGGNSPLHF. CDR3 nucleotides: TGCGCCAGCAGCCCCGGGACAGGGGGGAATTCACCCCTCCACTTT.

The rearrangement links TRBV28 to TRBJ2-4; the D is unclear. Trimming shortened V by 5 bases and J by 0 bases, and 20 bases separated the two germline ends. The germline CDR1 and CDR2 sequences are MDHEN and SYDVKM. This CDR3 comprises 18 residues. CDR3 coding DNA: TGTGCCAGCAGTGACATCCTGGGCAGCAACATAGCCAAAAACATTCAGTACTTC. Translating gives CASSDILGSNIAKNIQYF.

The chain joins TRBV18 to TRBJ2-1; D is uncertain. The CDR3 is made up of 15 amino acids. Germline values: CDR1 KGHSH, CDR2 LQKENI. V lost 0 bases and J lost 4, with 10 bases in between. The CDR3 loop is CASSPPGAPYNEQFF. CDR3 nucleotide sequence: TGTGCCAGCTCACCACCGGGCGCCCCTTACAATGAGCAGTTCTTC.

The genes are TRBV20-1 and TRBJ1-6; D gene unclear. This CDR3 contains 15 residues. CDR1 and CDR2 from the germline V gene are DFQATT and SNEGSKA (reference sequence). Between the trimmed V and J ends, which lost 3 bases and 8 bases, there was a span of 17 bases. The DNA for the CDR3 is TGCAGTGCTAGTGTAGGAGGATATGGAGATTCACCCCTCCACTTT. It encodes CSASVGGYGDSPLHF.